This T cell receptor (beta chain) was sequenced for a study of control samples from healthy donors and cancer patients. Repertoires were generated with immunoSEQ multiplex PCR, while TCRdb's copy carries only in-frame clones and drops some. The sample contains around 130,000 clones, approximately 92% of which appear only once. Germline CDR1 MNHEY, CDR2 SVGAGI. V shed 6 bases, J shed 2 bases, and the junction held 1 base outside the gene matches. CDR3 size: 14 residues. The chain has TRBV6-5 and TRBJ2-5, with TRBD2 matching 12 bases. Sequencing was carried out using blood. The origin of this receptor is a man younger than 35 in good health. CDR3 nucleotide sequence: TGTGCCAGCAGGACTAGCGGGGGACAAGAGACCCAGTACTTC. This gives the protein CASRTSGGQETQYF.